The 29 T cell receptor beta chains listed next were all sequenced from one sample in a study of cytomegalovirus exposure and HLA in healthy donors. A multiplex PCR was run with 60 Vbeta primers and 13 Jbeta primers. Repertoires were generated with immunoSEQ multiplex PCR, while TCRdb's copy carries only in-frame clones and drops some. The repertoire holds 100,000 to 150,000 clones, with roughly 80% as singletons. Sequencing was done on a sample of PBMCs. Every receptor here comes from a middle-aged woman in good health and CMV-seropositive.

This rearrangement joins TRBV4-3 to TRBJ2-2, with D maybe TRBD2 (6 bases). The CDR3 is 16 amino acids. Germline V gene data show CDR1 as LGHNA and CDR2 as YSLEER. V shed 3 bases and J shed 0 bases, with 11 bases lying between them. The CDR3 nucleotides read TGCGCCAGCAGCCAGGAGGGCCTCTCGAACACCGGGGAGCTGTTTTTT. Amino acids: CASSQEGLSNTGELFF.

V is TRBV4-1 and J is TRBJ2-2; tentatively, D is TRBD2 (7 bases). Trimming stripped 4 bases from V and 5 bases from J, with 17 bases between. Per germline, CDR1 MGHRA and CDR2 YSYEKL. The CDR3 loop spans 16 amino acids. For the CDR3, the DNA is TGCGCCAGCAGCCCCCCCCGAGGGGGAGGGACCGGGGAGCTGTTTTTT. It yields the protein CASSPPRGGGTGELFF.

The rearrangement uses TRBV4-3 and TRBJ2-1, with 9 bases lining up with TRBD2. Trimming took 0 bases from V and 5 from J; bases not matched to a gene: 2. The germline gives CDR1 LGHNA, CDR2 YSLEER. This CDR3 region has 15 residues. The CDR3 protein is CASSQDGTSNNEQFF. CDR3 DNA sequence: TGCGCCAGCAGCCAAGATGGGACTAGCAACAATGAGCAGTTCTTC.

The CDR3, as DNA: TGTGCCAGCAGTTTCGCGGGGGTCGTCTACGAGCAGTACTTC. Translating gives CASSFAGVVYEQYF. The V and J genes are TRBV27 and TRBJ2-7, with 7 bases aligning to TRBD2. With V trimmed by 3 bases and J by 3 bases, 5 bases remained unmatched. Germline CDR1 and CDR2: MNHEY and SMNVEV (reference sequence). This CDR3 contains 14 residues.

V is TRBV7-9 and J is TRBJ2-3, with 9 bases that match TRBD1. The germline CDR1 and CDR2 sequences are SEHNR and FQNEAQ (reference sequence). J lost 0 bases, V lost 5 bases, and 9 bases had no gene match. The CDR3 loop spans 17 amino acids. CDR3 region: CASSPWDTGGSTDTQYF. CDR3 nucleotide sequence: TGTGCCAGCAGCCCGTGGGATACAGGGGGCAGCACAGATACGCAGTATTTT.

V is TRBV7-8 and J is TRBJ1-3; 8 bases align to TRBD1. The CDR3 has 15 residues. CDR1 and CDR2 from the germline V gene are SGHVS and FQNEAQ. Losses at the gene ends were 3 bases for V and 5 bases for J; bases not matched to a gene: 6. The DNA of the CDR3 is TGTGCCAGCAGCTTGGGGACAGGACGTAGAAACACCATATATTTT. It encodes CASSLGTGRRNTIYF.

V gene TRBV11-3 combines with J gene TRBJ1-1; the D gene is possibly TRBD1 (6 bases). V lost 4 bases and J lost 3, with 9 bases in between. The germline CDR1 and CDR2 sequences are SGHNT and YENEEA. CDR3 length equals 13 residues. DNA of the CDR3: TGTGCCAGCAGCTGGGGGGGGCACACTGAAGCTTTCTTT. Residues: CASSWGGHTEAFF.

V and J are TRBV18 and TRBJ2-7, with 8 nucleotides matching TRBD1. Germline CDR1 KGHSH, CDR2 LQKENI. V shed 4 bases and J 6 bases; nucleotides not matched to a gene: 5. The CDR3 covers 13 residues. CDR3 loop: CASSLTGDSEQYF. The DNA for the CDR3 is TGTGCCAGCTCACTGACAGGGGATTCCGAGCAGTACTTC. Complete variable domain (other parts from reference TRBV18 and TRBJ2-7): NAGVMQNPRHLVRRRGQEARLRCSPMKGHSHVYWYRQLPEEGLKFMVYLQKENIIDESGMPKERFSAEFPKEGPSILRIQQVVRGDSAAYFCASSLTGDSEQYFGPGTRLTVT.

J is TRBJ1-3 and V is TRBV28, with no clear D. Trimming shortened V by 3 bases and J by 0 bases, and 12 bases separated the two germline ends. CDR3 size: 16 residues. CDR1 MDHEN and CDR2 SYDVKM come from the germline V gene. The chain's CDR3 is CASSLGSGTSGNTIYF. DNA for the CDR3: TGTGCCAGCAGTTTGGGGTCGGGAACCTCTGGAAACACCATATATTTT.

This clone was seen only a few times. The CDR3 sequence: CASSLADLWYTQYF. The CDR3 bases are TGTGCCAGCAGCTTAGCCGATCTATGGTATACGCAGTATTTT. This chain joins TRBV7-9 and TRBJ2-3, with D unclear. V lost 0 bases to trimming and J lost 7 bases, with 11 bases between them. This CDR3 has 14 residues. In germline, CDR1 is SEHNR, CDR2 FQNEAQ (reference sequence).

The chain combines TRBV7-9 with TRBJ1-1, with unresolved D. Germline-derived CDR1 and CDR2 are SEHNR and FQNEAQ (reference sequence). V was shortened by 1 base and J by 4 bases, with 13 bases between the two germline ends. This CDR3 is 15 amino acids long. The CDR3 DNA reads TGTGCCAGCAGCTTAGGGGATGGAGGGCGCACTGAAGCTTTCTTT. This translates into CASSLGDGGRTEAFF.

The chain carries TRBV2 and TRBJ2-7; D is possibly TRBD2 (6 bases). The germline V and J ends were trimmed by 8 bases and 3 bases, with 14 bases remaining between them. Germline CDR1 is SNHLY and CDR2 is FYNNEI. This CDR3 is built from 13 residues. The CDR3 nucleotides read TGTGCCAGCCGCCCACTCGGGGGCTACGAGCAGTACTTC. It encodes CASRPLGGYEQYF.

V gene TRBV14 combines with J gene TRBJ2-1, with a tentative D call TRBD2 (6 bases). Germline loops: CDR1 SGHDN, CDR2 FVKESK. V lost 1 base, J lost 2 bases, and 12 bases lay in between. CDR3 length equals 16 residues. CDR3 amino acids: CASSQAFTSTYNEQFF. CDR3 in DNA: TGTGCCAGCAGCCAAGCGTTTACTAGCACCTACAATGAGCAGTTCTTC. The whole variable domain, remainder taken from reference TRBV14 and TRBJ2-1, is EAGVTQFPSHSVIEKGQTVTLRCDPISGHDNLYWYRRVMGKEIKFLLHFVKESKQDESGMPNNRFLAERTGGTYSTLKVQPAELEDSGVYFCASSQAFTSTYNEQFFGPGTRLTVL.

The gene calls are TRBV4-1 and TRBJ2-3, with 8 bases matching TRBD2. Germline values: CDR1 MGHRA, CDR2 YSYEKL. V shed 3 bases and J 6 bases; nucleotides not matched to a gene: 8. This CDR3 spans 15 amino acids. CDR3 sequence reads: CASSHQGTRVDTQYF. In DNA form, the CDR3 reads TGCGCCAGCAGCCACCAAGGGACTAGGGTGGATACGCAGTATTTT.

V and J are TRBV27 and TRBJ2-3; 8 bases are shared with TRBD1. The V gene's germline CDR1 is MNHEY and CDR2 SMNVEV (reference sequence). The V and J ends lost 10 bases and 3 bases, in that order; junction bases with no gene match: 9. This CDR3 contains 14 residues. The CDR3 sequence is CATWTGSWTDTQYF. DNA of the CDR3: TGTGCCACCTGGACAGGGAGTTGGACAGATACGCAGTATTTT.

The chain links TRBV18 to TRBJ1-4; 9 bases are a match to TRBD1. V dropped 5 bases and J dropped 7; count of bases not matched to a gene: 8. The CDR3 length is 15 residues. From germline, CDR1 is KGHSH and CDR2 LQKENI. The CDR3, as DNA: TGTGCCAGCTCAGCCACAGGGGGCTATGGTGAAAAACTGTTTTTT. It codes for CASSATGGYGEKLFF. The entire variable domain, with the rest obtained from reference TRBV18 and TRBJ1-4, is as follows: NAGVMQNPRHLVRRRGQEARLRCSPMKGHSHVYWYRQLPEEGLKFMVYLQKENIIDESGMPKERFSAEFPKEGPSILRIQQVVRGDSAAYFCASSATGGYGEKLFFGSGTQLSVL.

The chain joins TRBV7-9 to TRBJ1-1; 8 nucleotides agree with TRBD1. Per germline, CDR1 SEHNR and CDR2 FQNEAQ (reference sequence). V lost 2 bases to trimming and J lost 6 bases; unmatched junction nucleotides: 2. CDR3 length: 13 amino acids. CDR3 in amino acids: CASSLLQGAEAFF. The CDR3 DNA is TGTGCCAGCAGCTTACTACAGGGGGCTGAAGCTTTCTTT.

The chain joins TRBV4-1 to TRBJ1-1, with TRBD1 matching over 8 bases. The germline gives CDR1 MGHRA, CDR2 YSYEKL. The V and J ends lost 1 base and 1 base, in that order; junction bases with no gene match: 2. There are 15 residues in the CDR3. CDR3 coding DNA: TGCGCCAGCAGCCAAGGGGACAGGAGGAACACTGAAGCTTTCTTT. It translates to CASSQGDRRNTEAFF.

This clone appeared a few times. The genes are TRBV13 and TRBJ1-2, with 10 positions matching TRBD1. V gave up 4 bases and J gave up 4 bases; unmatched junction bases: 9. Germline loops: CDR1 PRHDT, CDR2 FYEKMQ (reference sequence). The CDR3 is 16 amino acids. The CDR3 DNA sequence: TGTGCCAGCAGCTCGCGGGACAGGGGAGTAGGCTATGGCTACACCTTC. Translation: CASSSRDRGVGYGYTF.

This clone appeared many times. The chain combines TRBV2 with TRBJ2-7; perhaps TRBD2 as D (6 bases). Germline assignment: CDR1 SNHLY and CDR2 FYNNEI. This CDR3 has 13 amino acids. Trimming left V 3 bases short and J 5 bases short, with 11 bases between. The CDR3 loop is CASSDGGTHEQYF. Written as DNA, the CDR3 is TGTGCCAGCAGTGATGGGGGGACCCACGAGCAGTACTTC.

The chain links TRBV27 to TRBJ2-7; 7 bases match TRBD1. CDR1 is MNHEY and CDR2 is SMNVEV in the germline V gene (reference sequence). The CDR3 is 13 residues long. J gave up 0 bases and V 5 bases, and 1 base lay outside the gene matches. CDR3 amino acids: CASSGDSSYEQYF. Here the CDR3 DNA reads TGTGCCAGCAGTGGGGACAGCTCCTACGAGCAGTACTTC.

Only one count was recorded for this clone. This chain joins TRBV11-2 and TRBJ2-7; 8 nucleotides agree with TRBD2. With V trimmed by 7 bases and J by 2 bases, 7 bases remained unmatched. Germline CDR1 reads SGHAT; CDR2 reads FQNNGV. The CDR3 loop spans 14 amino acids. Here the CDR3 reads CASTTERETYEQYF. The CDR3 nucleotides are TGTGCCAGCACGACGGAGCGGGAGACCTACGAGCAGTACTTC.

The V gene is TRBV6-4, the J gene TRBJ2-1, with D possibly TRBD2 on 6 matching bases. Germline assignment: CDR1 MRHNA and CDR2 SNTAGT. The CDR3 runs to 14 residues. V gave up 5 bases and J gave up 7 bases, with 15 bases separating them. The chain's CDR3 is CASSPPGVVNEQFF. The CDR3 bases are TGTGCCAGCAGTCCCCCGGGAGTGGTGAATGAGCAGTTCTTC.

This chain links TRBV19 with TRBJ2-1; 12 bases fit TRBD2. J lost 6 bases, V lost 6 bases, and 6 bases had no gene match. Germline assignment: CDR1 LNHDA and CDR2 SQIVND (reference sequence). The CDR3 totals 15 residues. The CDR3 protein is CASSIRLAGVNEQFF. CDR3 nucleotides: TGTGCCAGTAGCATCAGACTAGCGGGAGTCAATGAGCAGTTCTTC.

The table lists this clone with a few counts. V usage is TRBV19 and J usage is TRBJ2-7; D is perhaps TRBD2 (5 bases). Germline V CDR1 and CDR2: LNHDA, SQIVND (reference sequence). Trimming removed 4 bases at V and 5 bases at J, with 12 bases between. The CDR3 totals 13 residues. The DNA of the CDR3 is TGTGCCAGTAGTAGCGGAATACTAGACGAGCAGTACTTC. This sequence encodes CASSSGILDEQYF. Full variable domain (outside the CDR3, taken from reference TRBV19 and TRBJ2-7): DGGITQSPKYLFRKEGQNVTLSCEQNLNHDAMYWYRQDPGQGLRLIYYSQIVNDFQKGDIAEGYSVSREKKESFPLTVTSAQKNPTAFYLCASSSGILDEQYFGPGTRLTVT.

This sequence joins TRBV28 and TRBJ2-5; 7 nucleotides match TRBD1. With 6 bases clipped from V and 5 bases from J, the junction kept 12 bases outside the gene matches. The CDR3 totals 15 residues. CDR1 and CDR2 (germline): MDHEN, SYDVKM. The CDR3 is CASSPTGEVRETQYF. DNA of the CDR3: TGTGCCAGCAGCCCAACAGGGGAAGTCCGGGAGACCCAGTACTTC.

The genes are TRBV19 and TRBJ1-1; D gene unclear. Germline V gene sequence: CDR1 LNHDA, CDR2 SQIVND (reference sequence). V lost 7 bases and J lost 11, with 20 bases in between. This CDR3 region has 13 residues. CDR3 nucleotides: TGTGCCAGTACCTCTTCAGGCTTCATTTGGGCTTTCTTT. Protein sequence: CASTSSGFIWAFF.

This chain connects TRBV19 to TRBJ1-2; 7 bases align to TRBD1. This CDR3 contains 17 residues. J lost 1 base, V lost 5 bases, and 13 bases had no gene match. Germline V CDR1 and CDR2: LNHDA, SQIVND (reference sequence). The CDR3 here is CASSLAPGTELNYGYTF. The CDR3 nucleotides are TGTGCCAGTAGTCTCGCCCCCGGGACAGAACTTAACTATGGCTACACCTTC.

J is TRBJ2-7 and V is TRBV7-3; maybe TRBD2 (5 bases). There are 14 residues in the CDR3. V was pared by 3 bases and J by 3 bases, with 12 bases between. The germline gives CDR1 SGHTA, CDR2 FQGTGA. CDR3 loop: CASSFGGGNYEQYF. The CDR3, as DNA: TGTGCCAGCAGCTTCGGTGGAGGAAACTACGAGCAGTACTTC.